This T cell receptor (beta chain) was sequenced for a study of CD8+ T cells in alopecia areata. About the study: Treated patients took oral tofacitinib at 5 to 10 mg twice daily. Study-wide points: Scalp clonality and expanded CD8+ clones among the top 100 were significantly decreased by tofacitinib. Among the cells sequenced in scalp samples are also the resident alphabeta T cells of normal skin. Many expanded lesional clones persisted during tofacitinib (in both scalp and blood).

cDNA prepared by RNA extraction and subsequent reverse transcription served as the template for sequencing. TCRdb's copy holds only in-frame clones and misses some; the assay was immunoSEQ multiplex PCR. The sample holds over 100,000 clones, about three fifths seen once. Treatment denoted: oral pan-JAK inhibitor, 5-10 mg twice daily. There are a few counts of this clone. As yet, its antigen is unknown. Deletions cut 5 bases from V and 5 bases from J, with 9 bases between. Germline assignment: CDR1 LGHNT and CDR2 FRNRAP. This CDR3 region has 12 residues. The sequencing here drew on CD8+ T cells sorted from blood, taken at week 24, from a patient treated with tofacitinib. The TCR sequence derives from a human donor with alopecia areata. The genes are TRBV12-5 and TRBJ2-5; D is unresolved. CDR3: CASGPYSETQYF. The DNA for the CDR3 is TGTGCTAGTGGTCCGTATTCGGAGACCCAGTACTTC.